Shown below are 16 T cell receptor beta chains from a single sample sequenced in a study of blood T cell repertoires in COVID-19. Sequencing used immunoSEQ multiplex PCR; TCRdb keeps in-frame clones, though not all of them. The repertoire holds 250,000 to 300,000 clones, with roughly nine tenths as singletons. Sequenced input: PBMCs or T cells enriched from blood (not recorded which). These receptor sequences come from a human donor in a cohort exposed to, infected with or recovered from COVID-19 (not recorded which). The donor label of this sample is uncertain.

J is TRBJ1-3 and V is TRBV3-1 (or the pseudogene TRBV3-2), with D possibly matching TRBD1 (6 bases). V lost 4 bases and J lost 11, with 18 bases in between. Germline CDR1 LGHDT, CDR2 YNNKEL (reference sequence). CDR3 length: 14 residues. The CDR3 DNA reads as TGTGCCAGCAGCCCATCGGACCGGGACAAAGCCATATATTTT. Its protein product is CASSPSDRDKAIYF.

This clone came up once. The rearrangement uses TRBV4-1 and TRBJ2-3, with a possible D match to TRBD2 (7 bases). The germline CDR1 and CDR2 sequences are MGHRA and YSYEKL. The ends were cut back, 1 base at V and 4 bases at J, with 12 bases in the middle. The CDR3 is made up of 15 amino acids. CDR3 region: CASSQGGGRADTQYF. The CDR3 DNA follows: TGCGCCAGCAGCCAAGGGGGGGGCCGCGCAGATACGCAGTATTTT.

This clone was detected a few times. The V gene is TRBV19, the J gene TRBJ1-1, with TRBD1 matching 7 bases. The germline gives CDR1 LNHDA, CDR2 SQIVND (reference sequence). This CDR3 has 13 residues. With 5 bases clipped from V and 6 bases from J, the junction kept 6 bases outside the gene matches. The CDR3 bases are TGTGCCAGTAGTCAAGACAGGGTCGCTGAAGCTTTCTTT. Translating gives CASSQDRVAEAFF.

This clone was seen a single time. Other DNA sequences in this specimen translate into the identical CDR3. CDR3 sequence reads: CASSLGQYGYTF. CDR3 coding DNA: TGCGCCAGCAGCTTAGGACAGTATGGCTACACCTTC. The V call is TRBV5-1, the J call TRBJ1-2; weak D call: TRBD1 (6 bases). Per the germline V gene, CDR1 is SGHRS and CDR2 is YFSETQ. Trimming pared 2 bases from V and 5 bases from J, leaving 7 bases between. The CDR3 extends over 12 amino acids. Looking up the rest from reference TRBV5-1 and TRBJ1-2 gives the full variable domain: KAGVTQTPRYLIKTRGQQVTLSCSPISGHRSVSWYQQTPGQGLQFLFEYFSETQRNKGNFPGRFSGRQFSNSRSEMNVSTLELGDSALYLCASSLGQYGYTFGSGTRLTVV.

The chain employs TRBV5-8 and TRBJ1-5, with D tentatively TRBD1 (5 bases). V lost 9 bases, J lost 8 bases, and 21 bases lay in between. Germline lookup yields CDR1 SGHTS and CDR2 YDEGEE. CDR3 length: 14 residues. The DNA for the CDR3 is TGTGCCACCAGAATTGTGGGGGGGAATAAGCCCCAGCATTTT. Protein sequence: CATRIVGGNKPQHF.

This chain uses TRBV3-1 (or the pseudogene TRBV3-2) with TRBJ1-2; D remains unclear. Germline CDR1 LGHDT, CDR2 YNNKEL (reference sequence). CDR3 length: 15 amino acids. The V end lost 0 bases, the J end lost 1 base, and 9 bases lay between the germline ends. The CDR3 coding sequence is TGTGCCAGCAGCCAAGAGTTGGCCCATAACTATGGCTACACCTTC. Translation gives CASSQELAHNYGYTF.

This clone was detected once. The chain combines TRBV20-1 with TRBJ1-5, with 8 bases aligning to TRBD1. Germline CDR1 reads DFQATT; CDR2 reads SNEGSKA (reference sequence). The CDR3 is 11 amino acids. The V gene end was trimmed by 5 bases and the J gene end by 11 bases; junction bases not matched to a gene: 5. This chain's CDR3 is CSAPGQGTQHF. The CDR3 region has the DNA TGCAGTGCTCCAGGACAGGGCACCCAGCATTTT.

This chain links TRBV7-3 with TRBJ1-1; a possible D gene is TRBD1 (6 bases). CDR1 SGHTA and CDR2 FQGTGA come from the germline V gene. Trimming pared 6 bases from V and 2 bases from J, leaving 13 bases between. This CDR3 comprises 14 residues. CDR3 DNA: TGTGCCAGCAGGTCGGGACATGAAAACACTGAAGCTTTCTTT. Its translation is CASRSGHENTEAFF.

The chain's CDR3 is CASSVSGGGGYRHTDTQYF. The CDR3 DNA is TGTGCCAGCAGCGTGAGCGGGGGTGGCGGATACCGGCACACAGATACGCAGTATTTT. The V and J genes are TRBV9 and TRBJ2-3; 8 positions match TRBD2. The CDR3 is 19 residues long. Trimming cost V 2 bases and J 2 bases; bases outside gene matches: 16. Germline CDR1 is SGDLS and CDR2 is YYNGEE.

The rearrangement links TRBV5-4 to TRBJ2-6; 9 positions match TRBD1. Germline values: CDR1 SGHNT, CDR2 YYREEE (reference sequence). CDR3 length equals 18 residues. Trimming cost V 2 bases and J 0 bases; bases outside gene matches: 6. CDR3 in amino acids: CASSFRVDRGSGANVLTF. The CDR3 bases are TGTGCCAGCAGCTTTCGCGTGGACAGGGGCTCTGGGGCCAACGTCCTGACTTTC.

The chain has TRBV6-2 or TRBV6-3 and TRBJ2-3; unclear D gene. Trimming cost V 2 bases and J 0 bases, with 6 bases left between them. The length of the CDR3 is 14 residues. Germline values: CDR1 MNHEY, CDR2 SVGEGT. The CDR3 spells CASSYRESTDTQYF. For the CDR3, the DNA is TGTGCCAGCAGTTACAGAGAGAGCACAGATACGCAGTATTTT.

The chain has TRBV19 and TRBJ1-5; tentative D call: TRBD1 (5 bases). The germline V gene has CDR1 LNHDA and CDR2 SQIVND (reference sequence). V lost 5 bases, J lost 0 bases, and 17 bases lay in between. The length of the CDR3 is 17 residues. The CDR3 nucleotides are TGTGCCAGTAGTTCTTGGCAGGGAAGGGGTAGCAATCAGCCCCAGCATTTT. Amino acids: CASSSWQGRGSNQPQHF. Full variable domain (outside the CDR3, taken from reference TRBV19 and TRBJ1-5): DGGITQSPKYLFRKEGQNVTLSCEQNLNHDAMYWYRQDPGQGLRLIYYSQIVNDFQKGDIAEGYSVSREKKESFPLTVTSAQKNPTAFYLCASSSWQGRGSNQPQHFGDGTRLSIL.

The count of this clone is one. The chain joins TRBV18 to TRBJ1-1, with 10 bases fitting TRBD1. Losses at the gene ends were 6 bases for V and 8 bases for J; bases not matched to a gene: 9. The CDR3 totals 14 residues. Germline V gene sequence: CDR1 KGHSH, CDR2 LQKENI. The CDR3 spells CASSTTGTGVEAFF. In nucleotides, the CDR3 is TGTGCCAGCTCGACTACTGGGACAGGGGTGGAAGCTTTCTTT.

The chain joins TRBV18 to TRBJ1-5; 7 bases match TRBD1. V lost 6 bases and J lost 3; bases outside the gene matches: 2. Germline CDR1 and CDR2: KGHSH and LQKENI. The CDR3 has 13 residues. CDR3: CASSRGFNQPQHF. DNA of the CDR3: TGTGCCAGCTCCAGGGGGTTCAATCAGCCCCAGCATTTT.

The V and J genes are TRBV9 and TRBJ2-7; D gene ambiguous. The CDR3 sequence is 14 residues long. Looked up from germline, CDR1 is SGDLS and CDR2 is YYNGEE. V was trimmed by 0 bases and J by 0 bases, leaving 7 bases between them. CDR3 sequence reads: CASSVASHSYEQYF. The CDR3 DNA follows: TGTGCCAGCAGCGTAGCGAGCCACTCCTACGAGCAGTACTTC.

CDR3 region: CATGTSPPYEQYF. DNA of the CDR3: TGTGCCACCGGGACTAGCCCTCCCTACGAGCAGTACTTC. V usage is TRBV10-3 and J usage is TRBJ2-7, with 9 bases identical to TRBD2. The CDR3 is 13 amino acids. The ends lost 10 bases at V and 2 bases at J; junction bases unmatched: 6. The germline gives CDR1 ENHRY, CDR2 SYGVKD.